This T cell receptor beta chain was profiled in a study of T cells after yellow fever vaccination. Whole-study context: Low-cell-number fractions were prepared with SMART-Seq v4 Ultra Low Input. Study-wide findings and caveats: Abundant clonotypes from the bulk population could get into FACS-sorted repertoires as contaminants. Booster samples showed a return of most primary-vaccination clones (around 95% CD4, over 70% CD8).

Germline CDR1 reads DFQATT; CDR2 reads SNEGSKA (reference sequence). Trimming removed 5 bases at V and 5 bases at J, with 15 bases between. The CDR3 contains 14 residues. A universal primer site and UMIs were added as TCR cDNA was made by 5'RACE template switching. TCRdb re-derived calls from the 5' RACE reads in MiXCR, one entry per CDR3 protein. The repertoire holds about 340,000 distinct CDR3 sequences, with roughly an eighth as singletons. This clonotype was counted many times. Antigen: not known. The genes are TRBV20-1 and TRBJ1-4, with a weak D call TRBD1 (6 bases). The clonotype was recovered from a man in his late teens or twenties who received the YFV17D yellow fever vaccine. This sample comprised CD4+ T cells sorted from PBMCs, obtained 15 days after the yellow fever booster vaccination. The CDR3 loop is CSASPQGRNEKLFF. CDR3 in DNA: TGCAGTGCTTCCCCTCAGGGGAGAAATGAAAAACTGTTTTTT.